A single sample gave rise to the 29 T cell receptor beta chains below, sequenced in a study of T cells in Graves' hyperthyroidism and ophthalmopathy. Researchers took RNA transcripts and amplified the TCR beta CDR3 regions from them. Initially, a first-round RT-PCR of the TCR CDR3 employed the HTBI primer set. MiXCR, run by TCRdb on the multiplex PCR reads, gives a single entry per CDR3 protein. The sample shows 600,000 or so distinct CDR3 sequences, 12% to 15% of them seen only once. Sequencing was performed on blood. These receptors all come from a woman between 18 and 30 years old with Graves' ophthalmopathy.

About this clonotype: Since a much larger clone is just one base distant, this may be a read error. CDR3 DNA: TGTGCCAGCAGGACCCGGGTAGCGGGAGGAGGGTACAATGAGCAGTACTTC. This sequence encodes CASRTRVAGGGYNEQYF. This chain uses TRBV6-1 with TRBJ2-1; the match to TRBD2 covers 10 bases. The better agreement between TRBJ2-7 and the DNA end casts doubt on the J call. Germline V gene lookup returns CDR1 MNHNS and CDR2 SASEGT. The CDR3 runs 17 residues.

On this clonotype: A single base separates this from a much larger clone, so it may be a read error. This chain connects TRBV7-9 to TRBJ2-7; D gene uncertain. The CDR3 has 13 amino acids. From germline, CDR1 is SEHNR and CDR2 FQNEAQ (reference sequence). The CDR3 DNA reads TGTGCCAGCAGCCCTGACGTGAACTACGAGCAGCACTTC. Translated: CASSPDVNYEQHF.

This clonotype was counted many times. V is TRBV20-1 and J is TRBJ2-7, with a weak D call TRBD2 (6 bases). Per germline, CDR1 DFQATT and CDR2 SNEGSKA (reference sequence). CDR3 length: 13 amino acids. Trimming took off 5 bases at V and 0 bases at J, with 11 bases between the two ends. The chain's CDR3 is CSAPGLSSYEQYF. DNA for the CDR3: TGCAGTGCTCCGGGACTTTCCTCCTACGAGCAGTACTTC.

This clonotype was counted many times. V and J are TRBV20-1 and TRBJ2-1, with 12 bases lining up with TRBD2. The CDR3 is made up of 13 amino acids. From germline, CDR1 is DFQATT and CDR2 SNEGSKA (reference sequence). V trimming: 6 bases; J trimming: 6 bases; junction bases outside the gene matches: 3. For the CDR3, the DNA is TGCAGTGCGCTAGCGGGAGGGCCCAATGAGCAGTTCTTC. Translated, it gives CSALAGGPNEQFF.

This clonotype was observed at least ten times. The rearrangement joins TRBV11-2 to TRBJ2-1, with 7 bases identical to TRBD2. The CDR3 has 15 residues. V gave up 1 base and J gave up 8 bases; unmatched junction bases: 8. CDR1 and CDR2 (germline): SGHAT, FQNNGV. The DNA of the CDR3 is TGTGCCAGCAGCTTAGTAGTGGGAGGGATATATGAGCAGTTCTTC. Translating gives CASSLVVGGIYEQFF.

This clonotype has a count of ten or more. The V and J genes are TRBV4-2 and TRBJ2-1; D is possibly TRBD2 (6 bases). Germline assignment: CDR1 LGHNA and CDR2 YNFKEQ. V was shortened by 0 bases and J by 5 bases, with 14 bases between the two germline ends. CDR3 length equals 16 residues. The CDR3 spells CASSQEGGSRHNEQFF. CDR3 coding DNA: TGTGCCAGCAGCCAAGAAGGAGGGAGTAGACACAATGAGCAGTTCTTC.

The sample holds many counts of this clonotype. This sequence joins TRBV28 and TRBJ1-6, with a tentative D call TRBD1 (6 bases). Trimming took 2 bases from V and 9 from J, leaving 11 bases between them. Germline V gives CDR1 MDHEN, CDR2 SYDVKM. The CDR3 runs to 14 residues. The CDR3 loop is CASSLGTLGSPLHF. CDR3 coding DNA: TGTGCCAGCAGTTTAGGGACACTGGGTTCACCCCTCCACTTT.

As regards this clonotype: A single base separates this from a much larger clone, so it may be a read error. V usage is TRBV7-9 and J usage is TRBJ2-7; perhaps TRBD1 as D (5 bases). The end of the DNA aligns better with TRBJ2-1, so the J call may be wrong. Germline lookup yields CDR1 SEHNR and CDR2 FQNEAQ (reference sequence). This CDR3 is built from 15 residues. This CDR3 reads CASSSLRTPTYEQFF. As DNA, the CDR3 is TGTGCCAGCAGCTCCCTGCGGACACCCACCTACGAGCAGTTCTTC.

This clonotype was recorded many times. This chain joins TRBV6-5 and TRBJ2-3, with 9 bases aligning to TRBD1. V dropped 0 bases and J dropped 4; count of bases not matched to a gene: 2. This CDR3 is 15 amino acids long. Germline lookup yields CDR1 MNHEY and CDR2 SVGAGI. CDR3 bases: TGTGCCAGCAGTTACTCGGGACAGGGCTCAGATACGCAGTATTTT. It codes for CASSYSGQGSDTQYF.

This clonotype has a count of ten or more. The rearrangement uses TRBV7-6 and TRBJ2-1; D is unclear. V was shortened by 2 bases and J by 7 bases, with 12 bases between the two germline ends. The CDR3 is 14 amino acids. From germline, CDR1 is SGHVS and CDR2 FNYEAQ. The CDR3 nucleotides read TGTGCCAGCAGCTTATATATGACGGCTAATGAGCAGTTCTTC. Its translation is CASSLYMTANEQFF.

The V and J genes are TRBV6-1 and TRBJ2-5; 8 positions match TRBD1. The CDR3 consists of 18 residues. J was trimmed by 5 bases and V by 3 bases; bases with no gene match: 17. Germline loops: CDR1 MNHNS, CDR2 SASEGT. The CDR3: CASSERVNGRGPEETQYF. For the CDR3, the DNA is TGTGCCAGCAGTGAGAGGGTCAATGGCAGGGGGCCGGAGGAGACCCAGTACTTC.

This clonotype was counted at least ten times. The chain couples TRBV3-1 to TRBJ1-1; 11 nucleotides agree with TRBD1. The germline gives CDR1 LGHDT, CDR2 YNNKEL (reference sequence). V shed 1 base and J 0 bases; nucleotides not matched to a gene: 1. CDR3 length: 16 residues. CDR3 loop: CASSQGTGGMNTEAFF. For the CDR3, the DNA is TGTGCCAGCAGCCAAGGGACAGGGGGCATGAACACTGAAGCTTTCTTT.

This clonotype was recorded at least ten times. The gene calls are TRBV5-1 and TRBJ2-3, with TRBD2 matching over 13 bases. Trimming at V came to 3 bases and at J to 3 bases, leaving 7 bases not matched to a gene. The CDR3 has 17 residues. Germline lookup yields CDR1 SGHRS and CDR2 YFSETQ. CDR3 DNA: TGCGCCAGCAGCTGGAAGGGACTAGCGGGACAAACAGATACGCAGTATTTT. Translated, it gives CASSWKGLAGQTDTQYF.

This clonotype occurred a few times. A read error may produce the germline difference seen at one junction end. V and J are TRBV9 and TRBJ2-7; tentatively, D is TRBD1 (6 bases). The CDR3 runs to 15 residues. Germline loops: CDR1 SGDLS, CDR2 YYNGEE. The CDR3 here is CASSVEDRSSYEQCF. In nucleotides, the CDR3 is TGTGCCAGCAGCGTAGAAGACAGGAGCTCCTACGAGCAGTGCTTC.

Turning to this clonotype: A much larger clone sits a single nucleotide away, making a read error possible. This chain joins TRBV28 and TRBJ2-7, with D tentatively TRBD2 (6 bases). Germline loops: CDR1 MDHEN, CDR2 SYDVKM. The CDR3 consists of 15 residues. The V gene lost 7 bases and the J gene lost 3 bases, with 19 bases spanning the gap. CDR3 sequence reads: CASTSWGETGYEQYF. CDR3 DNA: TGTGCCAGCACCTCTTGGGGGGAGACTGGCTACGAGCAGTACTTC.

The CDR3 region has the DNA TGTGCCACCAGCAGAGATAGAGGTGGGCTCTACACCTTC. Translation: CATSRDRGGLYTF. The rearrangement uses TRBV15 and TRBJ1-2; no clear D. Germline assignment: CDR1 LNHNV and CDR2 YYDKDF (reference sequence). The CDR3 is 13 amino acids. V was shortened by 0 bases and J by 10 bases, with 12 bases between the two germline ends.

This clonotype was detected ten times or more. This rearrangement joins TRBV11-1 to TRBJ2-7; the D gene could be TRBD1 or TRBD2 (5 bases each). CDR1 and CDR2 from the germline V gene are SGHAT and FQDESV (reference sequence). Between the trimmed V and J ends, which lost 5 bases and 6 bases, there was a span of 20 bases. This CDR3 is built from 15 residues. DNA of the CDR3: TGTGCCAGCAGCCCTCGGGACCGCGGACCTCTCGAGCAGTACTTC. Translation gives CASSPRDRGPLEQYF.

The sample holds many counts of this clonotype. The chain couples TRBV6-1 to TRBJ1-1; tentatively, D is TRBD1 (5 bases). The CDR3 sequence is 14 residues long. The germline V gene encodes CDR1 MNHNS and CDR2 SASEGT. V dropped 0 bases and J dropped 6 bases, with 11 bases sitting between them. CDR3 sequence reads: CASSEAAGTPEAFF. The CDR3 DNA reads as TGTGCCAGCAGTGAAGCCGCAGGGACCCCTGAAGCTTTCTTT.

This clonotype was counted at least ten times. This chain links TRBV2 with TRBJ2-3; 11 bases are shared with TRBD1. This CDR3 is 14 amino acids long. The trim removed 7 bases at V and 6 bases at J, leaving 6 bases unmatched. Germline CDR1 SNHLY, CDR2 FYNNEI. The CDR3 DNA sequence: TGTGCCAGCACCCTGGACAGGGGGCAGGATACGCAGTATTTT. Protein: CASTLDRGQDTQYF.

This clonotype was counted between two and nine times. The chain joins TRBV19 to TRBJ2-1, with TRBD2 matching 9 bases. This CDR3 spans 19 amino acids. J lost 4 bases, V lost 5 bases, and 18 bases had no gene match. The V gene's germline CDR1 is LNHDA and CDR2 SQIVND (reference sequence). This CDR3 is CASSPSPPGLAEVYNEQFF. CDR3 bases: TGTGCCAGTAGTCCGTCCCCTCCGGGACTAGCAGAGGTTTACAATGAGCAGTTCTTC.

This clonotype occurred many times. This chain joins TRBV5-1 and TRBJ2-3, with D unclear. Germline V CDR1 and CDR2: SGHRS, YFSETQ. V lost 0 bases to trimming and J lost 0 bases, with 11 bases between them. This CDR3 is built from 16 residues. The CDR3 DNA reads as TGCGCCAGCAGCTTGGATTCCGGATTTAGCACAGATACGCAGTATTTT. It encodes CASSLDSGFSTDTQYF.

This clonotype showed up many times. J is TRBJ1-1 and V is TRBV10-3; D remains unclear. Germline CDR1 is ENHRY and CDR2 is SYGVKD. Trimming took 2 bases from V and 8 from J, leaving 12 bases between them. This CDR3 contains 13 residues. In DNA form, the CDR3 reads TGTGCCATCAGTGAGACCTTGAGAGGCGAAGCTTTCTTT. Translating gives CAISETLRGEAFF.

This clonotype was counted at least ten times. CDR3 coding DNA: TGTGCCAGTAGTATTTCTAACAGGAGACTTGAAGCTTTCTTT. Residues: CASSISNRRLEAFF. This chain uses TRBV19 with TRBJ1-1, with D perhaps TRBD1 (5 bases). This CDR3 has 14 amino acids. Per germline, CDR1 LNHDA and CDR2 SQIVND (reference sequence). V was pared by 3 bases and J by 7 bases, with 15 bases between.

The chain recombines TRBV27 with TRBJ1-3; D is unresolved. The V gene's germline CDR1 is MNHEY and CDR2 SMNVEV (reference sequence). This CDR3 has 17 residues. V lost 3 bases, J lost 0 bases, and 15 bases lay in between. The CDR3: CASSFGVPDRSGNTIYF. In nucleotides, the CDR3 is TGTGCCAGCAGTTTTGGGGTACCAGATCGCTCTGGAAACACCATATATTTT.

This clonotype was observed many times. V and J are TRBV30 and TRBJ2-1; a possible D gene is TRBD2 (6 bases). The CDR3 consists of 14 residues. Trimming left V 7 bases short and J 4 bases short, with 17 bases between. Germline V gene sequence: CDR1 GTSNPN, CDR2 SVGIG (reference sequence). CDR3 sequence reads: CALSQRATYNEQFF. The CDR3 DNA reads TGTGCCTTAAGCCAGCGGGCAACTTACAATGAGCAGTTCTTC.

This clonotype was counted only a few times. V is TRBV9 and J is TRBJ2-5; D is uncertain. The CDR3 has 14 residues. Germline-derived CDR1 and CDR2 are SGDLS and YYNGEE. V shed 1 base and J shed 0 bases, with 7 bases lying between them. The CDR3 nucleotides read TGTGCCAGCAGCGTATTTCCCTACCAAGAGACCCAGTACTTC. This gives the protein CASSVFPYQETQYF. The complete variable domain, with remaining parts taken from reference TRBV9 and TRBJ2-5, reads DSGVTQTPKHLITATGQRVTLRCSPRSGDLSVYWYQQSLDQGLQFLIQYYNGEERAKGNILERFSAQQFPDLHSELNLSSLELGDSALYFCASSVFPYQETQYFGPGTRLLVL.

In its sample, this clonotype was seen many times. The rearrangement uses TRBV27 and TRBJ1-6, with D hard to call. This CDR3 has 14 amino acids. CDR1 MNHEY and CDR2 SMNVEV come from the germline V gene (reference sequence). Trimming removed 5 bases from V and 1 base from J, with 6 bases in between. DNA for the CDR3: TGTGCCAGCAGTCGAATATCCTATAATTCACCCCTCCACTTT. This translates into CASSRISYNSPLHF.

This clonotype showed up many times. This chain uses TRBV12-3 or TRBV12-4 with TRBJ2-3; D possibly corresponds to TRBD2 (6 bases). There are 14 residues in the CDR3. Trimming cost V 11 bases and J 5 bases, with 20 bases left between them. The CDR3 DNA reads TGTGCCTCTACAATTCGGGGCGGGATAGATACGCAGTATTTT. This sequence encodes CASTIRGGIDTQYF.

This chain joins TRBV19 and TRBJ2-2; the D call may be TRBD1 or TRBD2 (5 bases each). The CDR3 length is 12 residues. Germline lookup yields CDR1 LNHDA and CDR2 SQIVND (reference sequence). V lost 8 bases and J 7 bases, leaving 11 bases between the germline ends. CDR3 loop: CASPRGDGELFF. The DNA for the CDR3 is TGTGCCAGTCCCCGAGGGGACGGGGAGCTGTTTTTT.